This TCR beta chain was sequenced for a study of preoperative IRX-2 immunotherapy in early breast cancer. Described treatment: preoperative locoregional IRX-2 cytokine immunotherapy. Preoperative locoregional IRX-2 cytokine immunotherapy was tested in the phase Ib source study. The table came from immunoSEQ multiplex PCR; TCRdb's copy has only in-frame clones and leaves some out. The data contain 2,500 to 3,500 clones, around 75% of them singletons. The receptor's source is a human donor with breast cancer. Material: tumor tissue, obtained after IRX-2 immunotherapy.

CDR3 nucleotides: TGTGCCAGCAGCTTGGGACTAGCGGGGGGTCAAGAAGAGACCCAGTACTTC. It translates to CASSLGLAGGQEETQYF. The V gene is TRBV11-3, the J gene TRBJ2-5; 15 bases align to TRBD2. Germline CDR1 and CDR2: SGHNT and YENEEA. CDR3 length: 17 amino acids. With 3 bases clipped from V and 3 bases from J, the junction kept 5 bases outside the gene matches. The full variable domain, with the rest looked up from reference TRBV11-3 and TRBJ2-5, is EAGVVQSPRYKIIEKKQPVAFWCNPISGHNTLYWYLQNLGQGPELLIRYENEEAVDDSQLPKDRFSAERLKGVDSTLKIQPAELGDSAVYLCASSLGLAGGQEETQYFGPGTRLLVL.